Below are 7 T cell receptor beta chains sequenced from a single sample in a study of blood T cell repertoires in COVID-19. Produced via immunoSEQ multiplex PCR; TCRdb's table is partial and in-frame only. In the table there are 300,000 to 400,000 clones, 85% to 95% of which are singletons. Sequenced sample: PBMCs or T cells enriched from blood (not recorded which). These receptors were obtained from a woman in her 30s who had been exposed to COVID-19.

The gene calls are TRBV10-3 and TRBJ1-1; weak D call: TRBD1 (6 bases). Germline V gene data show CDR1 as ENHRY and CDR2 as SYGVKD. V lost 5 bases, J lost 4 bases, and 14 bases lay in between. CDR3 size: 14 residues. The CDR3 protein is CAISLEGRGTEAFF. CDR3 DNA sequence: TGTGCCATCAGTCTTGAGGGCAGGGGCACTGAAGCTTTCTTT.

The V and J genes are TRBV6-2 or TRBV6-3 and TRBJ1-2, with D unclear. V lost 5 bases to trimming and J lost 7 bases, with 17 bases between them. This CDR3 contains 14 residues. Germline V gene sequence: CDR1 MNHEY, CDR2 SVGEGT. The CDR3 here is CASSRYREASGYTF. CDR3 nucleotide sequence: TGTGCCAGCAGTCGTTACCGAGAGGCCTCTGGCTACACCTTC.

The chain employs TRBV3-1 (or the pseudogene TRBV3-2) and TRBJ1-4, with 7 nucleotides matching TRBD1. The germline V gene has CDR1 LGHDT and CDR2 YNNKEL (reference sequence). The CDR3 covers 15 residues. The trim removed 0 bases at V and 4 bases at J, leaving 2 bases unmatched. CDR3 loop: CASSQETGINEKLFF. CDR3 nucleotides: TGTGCCAGCAGCCAAGAGACAGGGATTAATGAAAAACTGTTTTTT.

Only one count was recorded for this clone. The chain joins TRBV12-5 to TRBJ1-5, with D uncertain. Germline CDR1 reads LGHNT; CDR2 reads FRNRAP. Between the trimmed V and J ends, which lost 4 bases and 1 base, there was a span of 8 bases. The CDR3 is 14 amino acids. This CDR3 is CASGYLRSNQPQHF. DNA of the CDR3: TGTGCTAGTGGTTATTTGCGGAGCAATCAGCCCCAGCATTTT.

This clone was seen once. The chain is built from TRBV7-8 and TRBJ2-5; TRBD1 agrees at 9 bases. V shed 1 base and J 7 bases; nucleotides not matched to a gene: 7. The germline V gene has CDR1 SGHVS and CDR2 FQNEAQ. The CDR3 runs to 15 residues. This chain's CDR3 is CASSLGGTGRGTQYF. The CDR3 nucleotides read TGTGCCAGCAGCTTAGGCGGGACAGGGCGGGGGACCCAGTACTTC.

The gene calls are TRBV19 and TRBJ2-2; 9 nucleotides line up with TRBD2. This CDR3 spans 15 amino acids. The V gene's germline CDR1 is LNHDA and CDR2 SQIVND (reference sequence). V dropped 8 bases and J dropped 5; count of bases not matched to a gene: 9. The CDR3 spells CASHRAGGRTGELFF. The CDR3 DNA reads TGTGCCAGTCATCGAGCGGGGGGAAGGACCGGGGAGCTGTTTTTT. The full variable domain, completed using reference TRBV19 and TRBJ2-2, is DGGITQSPKYLFRKEGQNVTLSCEQNLNHDAMYWYRQDPGQGLRLIYYSQIVNDFQKGDIAEGYSVSREKKESFPLTVTSAQKNPTAFYLCASHRAGGRTGELFFGEGSRLTVL.

This clone was observed a single time. The rearrangement links TRBV6-4 to TRBJ2-7; tentative D call: TRBD1 (6 bases). This CDR3 is built from 15 residues. Germline CDR1 is MRHNA and CDR2 is SNTAGT. The V end was cut by 3 bases, the J end by 1 base, with 13 bases between. CDR3 in amino acids: CASSEFLDSSYEQYF. The CDR3 DNA sequence: TGTGCCAGCAGTGAGTTCCTGGACAGTTCCTACGAGCAGTACTTC.